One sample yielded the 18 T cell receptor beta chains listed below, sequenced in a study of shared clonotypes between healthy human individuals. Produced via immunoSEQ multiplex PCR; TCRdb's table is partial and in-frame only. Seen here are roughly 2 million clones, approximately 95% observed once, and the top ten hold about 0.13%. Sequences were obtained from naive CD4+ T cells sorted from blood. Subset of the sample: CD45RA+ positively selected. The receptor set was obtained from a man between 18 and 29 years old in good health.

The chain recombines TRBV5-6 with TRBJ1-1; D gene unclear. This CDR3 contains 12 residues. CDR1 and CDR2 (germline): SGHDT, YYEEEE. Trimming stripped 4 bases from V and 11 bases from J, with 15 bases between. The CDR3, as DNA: TGTGCCAGCAGCCCTTCGGACCAAGGGGCTTTCTTT. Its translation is CASSPSDQGAFF.

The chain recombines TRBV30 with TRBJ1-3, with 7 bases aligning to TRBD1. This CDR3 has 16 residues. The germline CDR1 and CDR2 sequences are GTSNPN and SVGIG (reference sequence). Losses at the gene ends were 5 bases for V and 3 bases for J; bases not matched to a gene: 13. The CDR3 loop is CAWEQGGGAIGNTIYF. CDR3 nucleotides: TGTGCCTGGGAGCAGGGAGGGGGCGCGATTGGAAACACCATATATTTT.

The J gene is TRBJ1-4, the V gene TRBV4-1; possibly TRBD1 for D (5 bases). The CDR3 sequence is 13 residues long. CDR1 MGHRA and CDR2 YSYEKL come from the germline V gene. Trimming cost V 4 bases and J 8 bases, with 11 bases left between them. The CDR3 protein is CASSRQGVEKLFF. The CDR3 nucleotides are TGCGCCAGCAGCCGGCAGGGAGTAGAAAAACTGTTTTTT.

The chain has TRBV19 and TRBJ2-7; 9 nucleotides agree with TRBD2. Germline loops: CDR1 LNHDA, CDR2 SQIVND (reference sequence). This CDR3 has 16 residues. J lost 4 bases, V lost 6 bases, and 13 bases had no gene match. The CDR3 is CASSSHSGGQPYEQYF. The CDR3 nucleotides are TGTGCCAGTAGCTCCCATAGCGGGGGACAGCCTTACGAGCAGTACTTC.

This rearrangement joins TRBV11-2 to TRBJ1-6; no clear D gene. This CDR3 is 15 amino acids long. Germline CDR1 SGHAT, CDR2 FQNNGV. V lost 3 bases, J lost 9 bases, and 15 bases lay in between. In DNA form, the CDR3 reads TGTGCCAGCAGCTTTGGACGGCAAACGGGTTCACCCCTCCACTTT. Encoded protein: CASSFGRQTGSPLHF. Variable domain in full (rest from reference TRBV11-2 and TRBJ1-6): EAGVAQSPRYKIIEKRQSVAFWCNPISGHATLYWYQQILGQGPKLLIQFQNNGVVDDSQLPKDRFSAERLKGVDSTLKIQPAKLEDSAVYLCASSFGRQTGSPLHFGNGTRLTVT.

CDR3 region: CASTPPGQGYEQYF. For the CDR3, the DNA is TGCGCCAGCACTCCCCCGGGACAGGGATACGAGCAGTACTTC. This sequence joins TRBV5-1 and TRBJ2-7; TRBD1 matches 9 bases. V was pared by 6 bases and J by 4 bases, with 8 bases of the junction left unmatched. Germline CDR1 is SGHRS and CDR2 is YFSETQ. The CDR3 totals 14 residues.

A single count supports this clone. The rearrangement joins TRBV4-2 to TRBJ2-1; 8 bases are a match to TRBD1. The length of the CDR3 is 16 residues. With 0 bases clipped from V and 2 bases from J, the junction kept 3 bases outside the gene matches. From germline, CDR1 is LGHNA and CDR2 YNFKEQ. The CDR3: CASSQDPGGPYNEQFF. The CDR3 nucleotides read TGTGCCAGCAGCCAAGATCCAGGGGGCCCCTACAATGAGCAGTTCTTC.

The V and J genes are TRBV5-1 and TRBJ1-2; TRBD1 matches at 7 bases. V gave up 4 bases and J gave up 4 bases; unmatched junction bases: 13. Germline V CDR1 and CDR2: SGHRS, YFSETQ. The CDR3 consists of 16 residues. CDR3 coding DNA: TGCGCCAGCAGCCCAAACACAGGGGCCCGGGTCTATGGCTACACCTTC. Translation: CASSPNTGARVYGYTF.

CDR3 bases: TGTGCCAGCAGCATAATTCATGAAAAACTGTTTTTT. Translation: CASSIIHEKLFF. The chain joins TRBV2 to TRBJ1-4; no reliable D call. The CDR3 has 12 residues. CDR1 and CDR2 (germline): SNHLY, FYNNEI. The V gene lost 6 bases and the J gene lost 6 bases, with 8 bases spanning the gap.

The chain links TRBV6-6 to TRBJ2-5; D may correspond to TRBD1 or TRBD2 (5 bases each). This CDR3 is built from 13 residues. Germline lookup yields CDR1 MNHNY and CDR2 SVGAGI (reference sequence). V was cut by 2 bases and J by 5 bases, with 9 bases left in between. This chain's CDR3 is CASSYGGWETQYF. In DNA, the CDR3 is TGTGCCAGCAGTTACGGGGGATGGGAGACCCAGTACTTC.

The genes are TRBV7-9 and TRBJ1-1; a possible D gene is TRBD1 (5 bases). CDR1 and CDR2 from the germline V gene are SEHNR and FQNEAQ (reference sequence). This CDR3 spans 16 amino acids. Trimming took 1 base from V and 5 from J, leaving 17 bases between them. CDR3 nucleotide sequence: TGTGCCAGCAGCTTAGAAGCCCTTGCAGGGAAGACTGAAGCTTTCTTT. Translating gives CASSLEALAGKTEAFF. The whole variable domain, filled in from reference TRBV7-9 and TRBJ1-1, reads DTGVSQNPRHKITKRGQNVTFRCDPISEHNRLYWYRQTLGQGPEFLTYFQNEAQLEKSRLLSDRFSAERPKGSFSTLEIQRTEQGDSAMYLCASSLEALAGKTEAFFGQGTRLTVV.

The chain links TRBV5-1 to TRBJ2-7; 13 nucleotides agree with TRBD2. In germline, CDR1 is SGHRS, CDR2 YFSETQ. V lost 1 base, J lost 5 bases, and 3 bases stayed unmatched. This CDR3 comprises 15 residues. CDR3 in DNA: TGCGCCAGCAGCTTGTGGACTAGCGGGGGTAACGAGCAGTACTTC. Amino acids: CASSLWTSGGNEQYF.

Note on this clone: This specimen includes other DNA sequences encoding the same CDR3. CDR3 sequence reads: CASSLGVYEQYF. The CDR3 DNA follows: TGTGCCAGCAGCCTCGGGGTCTACGAGCAGTACTTC. The V gene is TRBV11-2, the J gene TRBJ2-7; weak D call: TRBD2 (5 bases). V was pared by 5 bases and J by 3 bases, with 8 bases between. This CDR3 has 12 residues. Per the germline V gene, CDR1 is SGHAT and CDR2 is FQNNGV.

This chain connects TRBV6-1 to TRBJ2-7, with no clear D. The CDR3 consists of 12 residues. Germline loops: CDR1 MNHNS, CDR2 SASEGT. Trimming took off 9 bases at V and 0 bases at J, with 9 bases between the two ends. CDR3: CASRPGSYEQYF. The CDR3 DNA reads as TGTGCCAGTCGGCCGGGCTCCTACGAGCAGTACTTC.

The CDR3 loop is CAWTPGGIYGYTF. In DNA form, the CDR3 reads TGTGCCTGGACCCCAGGGGGCATCTATGGCTACACCTTC. The V call is TRBV30, the J call TRBJ1-2; 8 bases are shared with TRBD1. V lost 4 bases and J lost 4; bases outside the gene matches: 5. Germline V gives CDR1 GTSNPN, CDR2 SVGIG (reference sequence). There are 13 residues in the CDR3.

CDR3: CASSVLDSSYGYTF. The CDR3 bases are TGTGCCAGCTCAGTCTTGGACAGCTCTTATGGCTACACCTTC. The V call is TRBV18, the J call TRBJ1-2, with D possibly being TRBD1 (6 bases). Germline V gene data show CDR1 as KGHSH and CDR2 as LQKENI. The V end was cut by 5 bases, the J end by 5 bases, with 15 bases between. This CDR3 is built from 14 residues.

The CDR3 is CASSLQSGTGSYGYTF. CDR3 bases: TGTGCCAGCAGCTTACAATCCGGGACAGGCAGTTATGGCTACACCTTC. J is TRBJ1-2 and V is TRBV5-4, with TRBD1 matching over 8 bases. V shed 2 bases, J shed 5 bases, and the junction held 11 bases outside the gene matches. This CDR3 has 16 residues. CDR1 and CDR2 from the germline V gene are SGHNT and YYREEE (reference sequence).

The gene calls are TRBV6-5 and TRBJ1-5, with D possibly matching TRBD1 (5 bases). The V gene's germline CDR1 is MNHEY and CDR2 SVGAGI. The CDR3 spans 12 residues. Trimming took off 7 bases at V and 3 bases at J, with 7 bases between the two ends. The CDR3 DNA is TGTGCCAGCATGGGACCCAATCAGCCCCAGCATTTT. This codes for CASMGPNQPQHF.